The 3 T cell receptor beta chains below all came from one sample that was sequenced in a study of T cells in Graves' hyperthyroidism and ophthalmopathy. Amplified regions were TCR beta CDR3 sequences from RNA transcripts. The TCR CDR3 was amplified in a first-round RT-PCR using the HTBI primer set. MiXCR, applied by TCRdb to the multiplex PCR reads, yields one record per CDR3 protein. This sample has 600,000 or so distinct CDR3 sequences, with about 17% found just once. Input material: blood. The source of these receptors is a young woman with Graves' hyperthyroidism.

Many counts were recorded for this clonotype. This chain uses TRBV7-9 with TRBJ2-3, with 8 bases identical to TRBD2. The CDR3 loop spans 17 amino acids. The V gene end was trimmed by 3 bases and the J gene end by 8 bases; junction bases not matched to a gene: 16. Germline V gene lookup returns CDR1 SEHNR and CDR2 FQNEAQ (reference sequence). The CDR3 sequence: CASSFGPSGSSRGTQYF. DNA for the CDR3: TGTGCCAGCAGCTTCGGCCCCAGCGGGAGTTCCCGAGGTACGCAGTATTTT.

In this sample, this clonotype turned up a few times. This chain uses TRBV4-2 with TRBJ2-3; the D is unclear. CDR1 is LGHNA, CDR2 YNFKEQ, per germline. With 0 bases removed from V and 1 base from J, the gap between germline ends came to 8 bases. CDR3 length equals 15 residues. CDR3 loop: CASSQDQERTDTQYF. CDR3 DNA: TGTGCCAGCAGCCAAGATCAAGAACGCACAGATACGCAGTATTTT.

This clonotype was seen a handful of times. V and J are TRBV20-1 and TRBJ2-1; TRBD1 might be the D (6 bases). Trimming took off 0 bases at V and 11 bases at J, with 17 bases between the two ends. The CDR3 has 14 residues. Germline-derived CDR1 and CDR2 are DFQATT and SNEGSKA (reference sequence). The CDR3 reads CSARDPNTGTKQFF. CDR3 nucleotides: TGCAGTGCTAGAGACCCCAATACCGGGACAAAGCAGTTCTTC.